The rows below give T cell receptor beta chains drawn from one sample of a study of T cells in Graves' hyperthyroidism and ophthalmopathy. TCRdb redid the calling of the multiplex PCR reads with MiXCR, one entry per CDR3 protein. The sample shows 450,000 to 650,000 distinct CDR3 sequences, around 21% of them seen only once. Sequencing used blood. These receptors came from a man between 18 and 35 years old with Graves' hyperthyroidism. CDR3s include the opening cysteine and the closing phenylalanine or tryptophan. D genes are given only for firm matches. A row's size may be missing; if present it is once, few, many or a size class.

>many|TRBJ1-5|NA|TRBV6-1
CASTAFTGQRLQPQHF
TGTGCCAGCACCGCTTTTACCGGACAGAGGCTTCAGCCCCAGCATTTT
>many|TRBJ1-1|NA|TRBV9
CASSFGQSSTEAFF
TGTGCCAGCAGCTTCGGACAGTCCTCCACTGAAGCTTTCTTT
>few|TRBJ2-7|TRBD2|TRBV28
CASHTGGYEQYF
TGTGCCAGCCATACGGGGGGGTACGAGCAGTACTTC
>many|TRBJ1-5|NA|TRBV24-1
CATSDPQGYQPQHF
TGTGCCACCAGTGATCCCCAGGGATATCAGCCCCAGCATTTT
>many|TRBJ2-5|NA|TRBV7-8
CASSLIERTIREGTQYF
TGTGCCAGCAGCTTAATTGAGAGGACTATTCGCGAGGGGACCCAGTACTTC
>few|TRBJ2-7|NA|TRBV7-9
CASSYRENYEQYF
TGTGCCAGCAGCTACAGGGAAAACTACGAGCAGTACTTC
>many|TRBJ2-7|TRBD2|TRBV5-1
CASSSRTSGGASYEQYF
TGCGCCAGCAGCTCCCGGACTAGCGGGGGGGCCTCCTACGAGCAGTACTTC
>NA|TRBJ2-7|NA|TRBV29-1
CSVEDSETDIGYEQYF
TGCAGCGTTGAAGATTCAGAAACCGACATTGGGTACGAGCAGTACTTC
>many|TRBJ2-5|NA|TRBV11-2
CASSPYRTAPETQYF
TGTGCCAGCAGCCCGTACCGTACCGCCCCGGAGACCCAGTACTTC
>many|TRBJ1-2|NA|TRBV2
CASSLQGGYTF
TGTGCCAGCAGCCTTCAGGGTGGCTACACCTTC
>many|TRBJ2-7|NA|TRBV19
CASSVSLGVHEQYF
TGTGCCAGTAGTGTCTCACTAGGGGTCCACGAGCAGTACTTC
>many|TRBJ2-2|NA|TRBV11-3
CASSLTGRLAGELFF
TGTGCCAGCAGCTTGACAGGCCGTTTGGCCGGGGAGCTGTTTTTT
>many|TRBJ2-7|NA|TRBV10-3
CAISAGVYEQYF
TGTGCCATCAGTGCGGGAGTCTACGAGCAGTACTTC
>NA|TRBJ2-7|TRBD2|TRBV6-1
CASSDRGGTYEQYF
TGTGCCAGCAGTGACCGGGGGGGCACCTACGAGCAGTACTTC
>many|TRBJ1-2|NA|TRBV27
CASSPGGGLPYGYTF
TGTGCCAGCAGTCCTGGCGGAGGACTTCCCTATGGCTACACCTTC
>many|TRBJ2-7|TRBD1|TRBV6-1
CASSITGTGGVYEQYF
TGTGCCAGCAGTATAACCGGGACAGGGGGAGTCTACGAGCAGTACTTC
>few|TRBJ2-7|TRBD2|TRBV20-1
CSAPQGRVSGEQYF
TGCAGTGCTCCCCAAGGGAGGGTTAGTGGGGAGCAGTACTTC
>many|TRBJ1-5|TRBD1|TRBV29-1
CSVRTGKDQPQHF
TGCAGCGTCCGGACAGGCAAAGATCAGCCCCAGCATTTT
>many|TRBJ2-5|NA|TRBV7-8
CASSFASWGETQYF
TGTGCCAGCAGCTTTGCGTCCTGGGGAGAGACCCAGTACTTC
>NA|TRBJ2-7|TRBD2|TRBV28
CASRGTSTVEQYF
TGTGCCAGCAGAGGGACTAGCACGGTCGAGCAGTACTTC
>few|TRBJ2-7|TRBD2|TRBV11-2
CASGVLAGGVGEQYF
TGTGCCAGCGGTGTTTTAGCGGGGGGCGTGGGCGAGCAGTACTTC
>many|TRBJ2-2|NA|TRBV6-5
CASSYKYGSGELFF
TGTGCCAGCAGTTACAAGTACGGATCCGGGGAGCTGTTTTTT
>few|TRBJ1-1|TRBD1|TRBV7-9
CASSSGGQMNTEAFF
TGTGCCAGCAGCTCGGGGGGACAGATGAACACTGAAGCTTTCTTT
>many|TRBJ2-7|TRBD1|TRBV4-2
CASSQGQGSYEQYF
TGTGCCAGCAGCCAAGGACAGGGGTCCTACGAGCAGTACTTC
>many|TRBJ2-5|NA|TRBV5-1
CASSLPPGPSIQETQYF
TGCGCCAGCAGTCTGCCTCCGGGACCGAGTATCCAAGAGACCCAGTACTTC
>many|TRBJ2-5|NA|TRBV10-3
CAIGGNQETQYF
TGTGCCATCGGGGGGAACCAAGAGACCCAGTACTTC
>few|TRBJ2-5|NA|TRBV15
CATSRETLYQETQYF
TGTGCCACCAGCAGAGAGACGCTGTACCAAGAGACCCAGTACTTC
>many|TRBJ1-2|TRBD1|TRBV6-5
CASSSLRTGAVNYGYTF
TGTGCCAGCAGTTCCCTAAGGACAGGGGCTGTAAACTATGGCTACACCTTC
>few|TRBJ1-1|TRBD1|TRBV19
CASSLQGALTEAFF
TGTGCCAGTAGTCTACAGGGGGCGCTTACTGAAGCTTTCTTT
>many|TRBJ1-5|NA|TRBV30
CAWSIGEPQHF
TGTGCCTGGAGTATCGGGGAGCCCCAGCATTTT
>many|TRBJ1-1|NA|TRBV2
CASSFPPGGQNTEAFF
TGTGCCAGCAGTTTCCCCCCGGGGGGACAGAACACTGAAGCTTTCTTT